What follows are 7 T cell receptor beta chains derived from one specimen sequenced in a study of cytomegalovirus exposure and HLA in healthy donors. The PCR contained 60 Vbeta and 13 Jbeta primers. TCRdb's copy holds only in-frame clones and misses some; the assay was immunoSEQ multiplex PCR. The profile shows approximately 180,000 clones, roughly 68% of them singletons. Sequenced material: PBMCs. The origin of the receptors is a woman between 25 and 40 years old in good health and CMV-seronegative.

V is TRBV6-1 and J is TRBJ1-1; perhaps TRBD1 as D (6 bases). V shed 1 base and J shed 4 bases, with 10 bases lying between them. This CDR3 contains 14 residues. The germline V gene encodes CDR1 MNHNS and CDR2 SASEGT. CDR3 region: CASSEGGRATEAFF. The CDR3 nucleotides are TGTGCCAGCAGTGAAGGGGGGCGAGCCACTGAAGCTTTCTTT.

V and J are TRBV11-2 and TRBJ2-7, with D maybe TRBD1 (6 bases). The V end lost 2 bases, the J end lost 3 bases, and 11 bases lay between the germline ends. This CDR3 comprises 14 residues. Germline assignment: CDR1 SGHAT and CDR2 FQNNGV. CDR3 in amino acids: CASSLFVGGYEQYF. Here the CDR3 DNA reads TGTGCCAGCAGCTTATTTGTAGGGGGCTACGAGCAGTACTTC.

The chain carries TRBV30 and TRBJ2-3; TRBD1 might be the D (6 bases). The ends were cut back, 4 bases at V and 2 bases at J, with 13 bases in the middle. CDR1 and CDR2 from the germline V gene are GTSNPN and SVGIG (reference sequence). The CDR3 runs 14 residues. CDR3 coding DNA: TGTGCCTGGACTTTAAAGGGACACACAGATACGCAGTATTTT. Its protein is CAWTLKGHTDTQYF.

Only a few counts were recorded for this clone. The CDR3 sequence is CASSQGPYNSPLHF. Here the CDR3 DNA reads TGCGCCAGCAGCCAGGGCCCTTATAATTCACCCCTCCACTTT. The rearrangement uses TRBV4-3 and TRBJ1-6; D is unclear. The germline V gene has CDR1 LGHNA and CDR2 YSLEER. Trimming stripped 3 bases from V and 4 bases from J, with 7 bases between. The CDR3 covers 14 residues.

Only a few counts were recorded for this clone. The gene calls are TRBV7-2 and TRBJ2-5; tentative D call: TRBD1 (6 bases). The V end was cut by 0 bases, the J end by 3 bases, with 11 bases between. In germline, CDR1 is SGHTA, CDR2 FQGNSA. CDR3 length equals 15 residues. The CDR3 DNA reads TGTGCCAGCAGCTTAGCGGGCAGGGGAGAAGAGACCCAGTACTTC. Protein: CASSLAGRGEETQYF.

This chain uses TRBV19 with TRBJ2-7; D may be TRBD2 (5 bases). The CDR3 extends over 13 amino acids. V was trimmed by 5 bases and J by 5 bases, leaving 13 bases between them. Per the germline V gene, CDR1 is LNHDA and CDR2 is SQIVND (reference sequence). The DNA for the CDR3 is TGTGCCAGTAGTCCCGGCGGACTGGACGAGCAGTACTTC. Its translation is CASSPGGLDEQYF.

This clone was detected once. The chain couples TRBV6-5 to TRBJ2-7; 7 positions match TRBD2. Germline-derived CDR1 and CDR2 are MNHEY and SVGAGI. The CDR3 totals 14 residues. Trimming removed 5 bases from V and 2 bases from J; junction bases left unmatched: 6. CDR3 in DNA: TGTGCCAGCAGTGTGGCTAGCGGACCCTACGAGCAGTACTTC. Translating it yields CASSVASGPYEQYF.